A selection of T cell receptor beta chains follows, all from one sample in a study of blood T cell repertoires in COVID-19. Clones were sequenced by immunoSEQ multiplex PCR, and TCRdb holds only the in-frame ones, with some missing. The table includes some 31,000 clones, around 80% detected once. The specimen sequenced was peripheral blood. These receptors all stem from a woman aged 60-75 years with acute or convalescent COVID-19. The CDR3 runs from the conserved cysteine through the conserved F or W. D genes are given only for firm matches. Size is stated for part of the rows, as once, few or many counts, or as a class when the clone is expanded.

size	V	D	J	CDR3	DNA
-	TRBV13	-	TRBJ1-5	CASSLAGLSNQPQHF	TGTGCCAGCAGCTTAGCAGGATTGAGCAATCAGCCCCAGCATTTT
-	TRBV28	TRBD1	TRBJ1-1	CASSLPRTGLNTEAFF	TGTGCCAGCAGTTTACCGCGGACAGGGTTGAACACTGAAGCTTTCTTT
-	TRBV10-3	-	TRBJ2-3	CAISIGAIGDTQYF	TGTGCCATCAGTATAGGGGCTATCGGAGATACGCAGTATTTT
few	TRBV3-1/TRBV3-2	TRBD2	TRBJ2-3	CASSPAGGITDTQYF	TGTGCCAGCAGCCCCGCGGGGGGCATCACAGATACGCAGTATTTT
-	TRBV12-5	-	TRBJ2-1	CASGLGTGFNEQFF	TGTGCTAGTGGTTTGGGAACAGGGTTCAATGAGCAGTTCTTC
-	TRBV5-1	-	TRBJ2-5	CASSPLERDQETQYF	TGCGCCAGCAGCCCCCTTGAAAGAGACCAAGAGACCCAGTACTTC
-	TRBV6-5	-	TRBJ1-1	CASSNPRGGEAFF	TGTGCCAGCAGTAACCCAAGGGGGGGTGAAGCTTTCTTT
-	TRBV2	-	TRBJ1-2	CASSDNSFYGYTF	TGTGCCAGCAGTGACAACAGCTTCTATGGCTACACCTTC
-	TRBV10-3	TRBD1	TRBJ1-4	CAISGTGPNEKLFF	TGTGCCATCAGTGGGACAGGGCCTAATGAAAAACTGTTTTTT
few	TRBV9	TRBD1	TRBJ2-5	CASSVAPTGGEETQYF	TGTGCCAGCAGCGTAGCTCCGACAGGGGGCGAAGAGACCCAGTACTTC
-	TRBV28	-	TRBJ2-4	CASSPPGTWENIQYF	TGTGCCAGCAGTCCCCCAGGAACCTGGGAAAACATTCAGTACTTC
-	TRBV19	-	TRBJ1-5	CASSILSSDQPQHF	TGTGCCAGTAGTATATTGTCCAGTGATCAGCCCCAGCATTTT
-	TRBV6-5	-	TRBJ1-2	CASSYSNGAPYGYTF	TGTGCCAGCAGTTACTCGAATGGGGCTCCCTATGGCTACACCTTC
-	TRBV2	-	TRBJ1-2	CASSVSESGYTF	TGTGCCAGCAGTGTCAGCGAATCTGGCTACACCTTC
-	TRBV5-1	-	TRBJ1-2	CASSLVGGGMGEGYTF	TGCGCCAGCAGCTTGGTCGGCGGCGGCATGGGAGAGGGCTACACCTTC
-	TRBV6-5	-	TRBJ2-3	CASSPQGGRTDTQYF	TGTGCCAGCAGCCCCCAGGGGGGCCGAACAGATACGCAGTATTTT
-	TRBV2	-	TRBJ1-1	CASSEEDQRLNTEAFF	TGTGCCAGCAGTGAAGAGGACCAGCGGTTGAACACTGAAGCTTTCTTT
-	TRBV13	TRBD2	TRBJ2-3	CASSLAGEGTDTQYF	TGTGCCAGCAGCTTGGCGGGGGAGGGCACAGATACGCAGTATTTT
-	TRBV30	TRBD1	TRBJ1-4	CAWNRDRPNEKLFF	TGTGCCTGGAACCGGGACAGGCCTAATGAAAAACTGTTTTTT
-	TRBV3-1/TRBV3-2	-	TRBJ2-3	CASSQGAGTDTQYF	TGTGCCAGCAGCCAAGGGGCCGGCACAGATACGCAGTATTTT
once	TRBV5-1	-	TRBJ2-7	CASSAGDLTYEQYF	TGCGCCAGCAGCGCCGGGGATCTTACCTACGAGCAGTACTTC
-	TRBV11-2	TRBD1	TRBJ1-2	CASNPSRSVDRVDYGYTF	TGTGCCAGCAACCCTTCCAGGTCGGTGGACAGGGTCGACTATGGCTACACCTTC
-	TRBV3-1/TRBV3-2	-	TRBJ1-6	CASSRSDVNSPLHF	TGTGCCAGCAGCCGAAGCGACGTGAATTCACCCCTCCACTTT
-	TRBV5-4	-	TRBJ1-1	CASSLMDTLNTEAFF	TGTGCCAGCAGCCTGATGGACACTTTGAACACTGAAGCTTTCTTT
-	TRBV4-2	-	TRBJ2-1	CASSTSQEGNEQFF	TGTGCCAGCAGCACCAGTCAGGAGGGCAATGAGCAGTTCTTC
-	TRBV27	-	TRBJ1-6	CASSFAWDTSSYNSPLHF	TGTGCCAGCAGTTTTGCCTGGGACACTTCCTCCTATAATTCACCCCTCCACTTT
-	TRBV2	-	TRBJ1-2	CASSDGIGPGGPREGYTF	TGTGCCAGCAGTGACGGAATAGGTCCGGGGGGGCCCCGGGAGGGCTACACCTTC
-	TRBV19	TRBD1	TRBJ2-7	CASTYSGGPSYEQYF	TGTGCCAGTACCTACTCAGGGGGCCCCTCCTACGAGCAGTACTTC
once	TRBV6-5	TRBD1	TRBJ2-6	CASSSGGSGANVLTF	TGTGCCAGCAGCTCAGGGGGCTCTGGGGCCAACGTCCTGACTTTC
-	TRBV18	TRBD1	TRBJ2-1	CASSPPMSGGINNEQFF	TGTGCCAGCTCACCACCGATGTCAGGGGGCATCAACAATGAGCAGTTCTTC
-	TRBV7-8	-	TRBJ1-6	CASSHGQSSPLHF	TGTGCCAGCAGCCACGGACAAAGCTCACCCCTCCACTTT
-	TRBV7-9	TRBD2	TRBJ2-5	CASSQIGGGTQYF	TGTGCCAGCAGCCAAATTGGGGGGGGGACCCAGTACTTC
-	TRBV5-6	-	TRBJ1-4	CASSLDREKLFF	TGTGCCAGCAGCTTAGACAGAGAAAAACTGTTTTTT
few	TRBV7-8	-	TRBJ1-6	CASSLETGRMNNSPLHF	TGTGCCAGCAGCTTAGAAACAGGGCGGATGAATAATTCACCCCTCCACTTT
-	TRBV12-3/TRBV12-4	TRBD1	TRBJ1-2	CASEGALEYGYTF	TGTGCCAGCGAGGGGGCCTTGGAGTATGGCTACACCTTC
-	TRBV28	TRBD1	TRBJ2-1	CASSLSGQGANEQFF	TGTGCCAGCAGTTTATCCGGACAGGGGGCGAATGAGCAGTTCTTC